Presented here are 8 T cell receptor beta chains from one specimen sequenced in a study of T cell responses to AZD1222 COVID-19 vaccine. Assay used: immunoSEQ multiplex PCR; TCRdb lists only in-frame clones, some missing. The table includes approximately 50,000 clones, approximately 80% detected once. This material consisted of peripheral blood, taken 28 days after the second AZD1222 dose. All receptors come from an adult who received the AZD1222 COVID-19 vaccine.

This rearrangement joins TRBV27 to TRBJ2-2; weak D call: TRBD1 (6 bases). CDR1 MNHEY and CDR2 SMNVEV come from the germline V gene (reference sequence). The V gene lost 5 bases and the J gene lost 6 bases, with 19 bases spanning the gap. The length of the CDR3 is 16 residues. The CDR3 DNA reads as TGTGCCAGCAGTCCGACAGGCAGGGCTCATTCCGGGGAGCTGTTTTTT. Translated: CASSPTGRAHSGELFF.

The rearrangement joins TRBV18 to TRBJ1-2; weak D call: TRBD1 (5 bases). This CDR3 has 16 amino acids. Between the trimmed V and J ends, which lost 0 bases and 6 bases, there was a span of 17 bases. Per germline, CDR1 KGHSH and CDR2 LQKENI. The CDR3 DNA is TGTGCCAGCTCACCACCGGGACCTCCTCGAGGGGATGGCTACACCTTC. Protein sequence: CASSPPGPPRGDGYTF. Full variable domain (remainder filled in from reference TRBV18 and TRBJ1-2): NAGVMQNPRHLVRRRGQEARLRCSPMKGHSHVYWYRQLPEEGLKFMVYLQKENIIDESGMPKERFSAEFPKEGPSILRIQQVVRGDSAAYFCASSPPGPPRGDGYTFGSGTRLTVV.

This clone was found a few times. The genes are TRBV2 and TRBJ1-4; D is unresolved. The CDR3 extends over 13 amino acids. V was trimmed by 8 bases and J by 6 bases, leaving 13 bases between them. Germline V gene lookup returns CDR1 SNHLY and CDR2 FYNNEI. CDR3 loop: CASLRNEDEKLFF. CDR3 nucleotide sequence: TGTGCCAGCTTAAGGAACGAGGATGAAAAACTGTTTTTT.

The chain employs TRBV28 and TRBJ1-2; TRBD1 matches at 7 bases. Germline CDR1 is MDHEN and CDR2 is SYDVKM. Unmatched junction bases numbered 10, after V lost 8 bases and J lost 4 bases. This CDR3 region has 14 residues. In DNA form, the CDR3 reads TGTGCCAGCTCCCCCCCGGGACAGCTCTATGGCTACACCTTC. Translating gives CASSPPGQLYGYTF.

The chain has TRBV19 and TRBJ1-1; the D is unclear. CDR1 is LNHDA, CDR2 SQIVND, per germline (reference sequence). Trimming removed 5 bases from V and 7 bases from J, with 17 bases in between. This CDR3 is 14 amino acids long. The CDR3 bases are TGTGCCAGTAGTCCAGGAAGGGATCGGGGTGAAGCTTTCTTT. Translating it yields CASSPGRDRGEAFF.

V usage is TRBV11-2 and J usage is TRBJ2-7; 7 bases are a match to TRBD2. Trimming removed 5 bases from V and 5 bases from J; junction bases left unmatched: 9. CDR3 length equals 14 residues. Germline-derived CDR1 and CDR2 are SGHAT and FQNNGV. The CDR3 nucleotides are TGTGCCAGCAGCCGGAATCTAGCGGCCCACGAGCAGTACTTC. This gives the protein CASSRNLAAHEQYF.

The genes are TRBV5-1 and TRBJ1-6, with TRBD1 identical over 8 bases. V shed 4 bases, J shed 8 bases, and the junction held 8 bases outside the gene matches. The CDR3 is 15 residues long. The germline gives CDR1 SGHRS, CDR2 YFSETQ. DNA of the CDR3: TGCGCCAGCAGCCCGACAGGGGCTAAGGATTCACCCCTCCACTTT. Protein sequence: CASSPTGAKDSPLHF.

V usage is TRBV18 and J usage is TRBJ2-3; no clear D. The V end was cut by 4 bases, the J end by 5 bases, with 10 bases between. CDR1 KGHSH and CDR2 LQKENI come from the germline V gene. The CDR3 length is 13 residues. The CDR3 bases are TGTGCCAGCTCACAAGGGTCGGGAGATACGCAGTATTTT. Amino acid sequence: CASSQGSGDTQYF.